Below, one T cell receptor (beta chain) is given with its context. This entry belongs to a study of blood T cell repertoires in COVID-19. In the study overall: COVID-19 samples, acute and convalescent, were from the United States, Italy and Spain. In each case, the material was cDNA or gDNA derived from T cells, B-cell-depleted T cells, or PBMCs.

Authors' processing steps: Amplification from reference gene primers served as the basis for estimated nucleated cell counts. The method was immunoSEQ multiplex PCR; TCRdb's version includes in-frame clones alone and lacks a portion of them. Clone size and the V and J calls come from that table; the DNA yielded D and trimming. This sample has about 82,000 clones, with 80% found just once. Per the germline V gene, CDR1 is LGHNT and CDR2 is FRNRAP. The CDR3 runs 19 residues. V shed 1 base, J shed 6 bases, and the junction held 14 bases outside the gene matches. V usage is TRBV12-5 and J usage is TRBJ2-1; 11 bases match TRBD2. The specimen was peripheral blood. The TCR sequence derives from a woman in her 40s with active or convalescent COVID-19. CDR3 DNA: TGTGCTAGTGGTTTGGGAAAGTCGCCGGTGGGACTAGCGGCCAATGAGCAGTTCTTC. Amino acids: CASGLGKSPVGLAANEQFF.